Included here is one T cell receptor (beta chain) sequence, with context. The method was immunoSEQ multiplex PCR; TCRdb's version includes in-frame clones alone and lacks a portion of them. The repertoire holds several thousand clones, with about 71% as singletons. The CDR3 loop spans 15 amino acids. Trimming cost V 2 bases and J 4 bases; bases outside gene matches: 1. Germline CDR1 is MNHNS and CDR2 is SASEGT. The data originate from a study of tumor-infiltrating lymphocytes in localized non-small cell lung cancer. The chain uses TRBV6-1 and TRBJ2-3, with 12 nucleotides matching TRBD2. This receptor was identified in a human donor with non-small cell lung cancer. The sample was uninvolved lung tissue not adjacent to the tumor. The CDR3 spells CASSELAGGPDTQYF. The CDR3 nucleotides are TGTGCCAGCAGTGAACTAGCGGGGGGGCCAGATACGCAGTATTTT.